The present entry profiles one T cell receptor (beta chain) with its context. Its matching antigen is unknown. The ends lost 6 bases at V and 5 bases at J; junction bases unmatched: 3. CDR3 length: 13 residues. CDR1 and CDR2 from the germline V gene are MNHNY and SVGAGI (reference sequence). Sequencing libraries made from TCR beta cDNA carried unique molecular identifiers. In TCRdb, the PCR reads were re-called with MiXCR into one record per CDR3 protein. Among 400,000 to 500,000 distinct CDR3 sequences listed, 30% to 45% were seen once. The sample comes from a study of post-analysis software for immune sequencing data. Study findings and constraints: Five TRBV segments occurring more often in patients than controls included TRBV5-6, TRBV5-1 and TRBV20-1. Under F measure analysis, samples from one preparation batch co-clustered strongly.

Source material: blood. This TCR came from a girl aged 2 to 9 with multiple sclerosis. This chain uses TRBV6-6 with TRBJ2-7, with TRBD1 matching over 11 bases. DNA of the CDR3: TGTGCCAGCAGCGGGACAGGGGGAAACGAGCAGTACTTC. Its protein product is CASSGTGGNEQYF.